The table lists the clone carrying this T cell receptor beta chain with a few counts. Its antigen is not known. Time point of the sample: patch test 1, 2 weeks after DPC sensitization. Treatment given: therapeutic diphenylcyclopropenone sensitization with weekly scalp DPC. A single record per CDR3 protein comes from TCRdb applying MiXCR to the RACE reads. The data hold some 120,000 distinct CDR3 sequences, with around 10% observed a single time. Germline-derived CDR1 and CDR2 are MGHRA and YSYEKL. V was pared by 0 bases and J by 6 bases, with 18 bases between. The CDR3 loop spans 17 amino acids. The sample comes from a study of human T cells and chemical hapten exposure. Study summary: An approximately 2 cm by approximately 2 cm inner upper arm patch received 2% DPC for sensitization. A patient group, mainly female, showed alopecia areata, totalis or universalis.

General study results and limits: With regard to DPC sensitization, TCRs above 1 in 1000 frequency did not change.

This receptor was taken from a woman aged 50 to 65 with alopecia areata. Some clones in this sample may be carry-over from other donors' samples. The V and J genes are TRBV4-1 and TRBJ2-4; TRBD1 is a possible D gene (5 bases). Here the sequenced sample was whole blood, taken in connection with sensitization to the hapten diphenylcyclopropenone (DPC). DNA for the CDR3: TGCGCCAGCAGCCAAGAAAAGGGGTCTACCGGGCTAAACATTCAGTACTTC. It specifies CASSQEKGSTGLNIQYF.